The 31 T cell receptor beta chains below all came from one sample that was sequenced in a study of OX40 agonist ivuxolimab in advanced cancers. Data came from immunoSEQ multiplex PCR; TCRdb stores just in-frame clones and leaves some out. The sample includes more than 50,000 clones, 94% of them seen just once. The source material was CD4+ or CD8+ T cells sorted from blood, sampled in a trial of the OX40 agonist ivuxolimab. The origin of the receptors is an adult with an advanced solid tumor such as melanoma, head and neck, liver or kidney cancer.

By share of the sample, this clone is medium-sized (0.01 to 0.1%). This chain connects TRBV27 to TRBJ2-1; D gene ambiguous. Germline V gives CDR1 MNHEY, CDR2 SMNVEV (reference sequence). The CDR3 is 12 amino acids. V gave up 5 bases and J gave up 6 bases, with 8 bases separating them. The CDR3 is CASSTPTNEQFF. In DNA form, the CDR3 reads TGTGCCAGCAGTACACCTACCAATGAGCAGTTCTTC.

The J gene is TRBJ1-2, the V gene TRBV7-9; D is uncertain. The CDR3 spans 18 residues. Germline V gene lookup returns CDR1 SEHNR and CDR2 FQNEAQ (reference sequence). Trimming took off 5 bases at V and 0 bases at J, with 22 bases between the two ends. CDR3 residues: CASSHPIDTGASNYGYTF. CDR3 nucleotides: TGTGCCAGCAGCCATCCCATCGACACCGGAGCTTCTAACTATGGCTACACCTTC.

This clone was seen a handful of times. The chain combines TRBV5-6 with TRBJ1-6; D call uncertain. The CDR3 sequence is 14 residues long. V was clipped by 4 bases and J by 4 bases, with 9 bases between them. Germline-derived CDR1 and CDR2 are SGHDT and YYEEEE. The CDR3 DNA follows: TGTGCCAGCAGCCCGAGGAAGTATAATTCACCCCTCCACTTT. It yields the protein CASSPRKYNSPLHF.

This sequence joins TRBV6-6 and TRBJ1-1; TRBD1 matches 8 bases. The CDR3 has 13 amino acids. V lost 5 bases, J lost 1 base, and 0 bases stayed unmatched. Germline V CDR1 and CDR2: MNHNY, SVGAGI (reference sequence). The CDR3, as DNA: TGTGCCAGCAGTGGACAGGGGAACACTGAAGCTTTCTTT. It specifies CASSGQGNTEAFF.

The genes are TRBV29-1 and TRBJ2-7; 9 bases map to TRBD2. The germline V gene has CDR1 SQVTM and CDR2 ANQGSEA. This CDR3 has 13 amino acids. Losses at the gene ends were 6 bases for V and 3 bases for J; bases not matched to a gene: 6. The CDR3 DNA reads TGCAGCGTAATAGCGGGAGTCGGCTACGAGCAGTACTTC. This encodes CSVIAGVGYEQYF.

V gene TRBV5-4 combines with J gene TRBJ2-7; 8 bases line up with TRBD2. Unmatched junction bases numbered 4, after V lost 0 bases and J lost 2 bases. There are 15 residues in the CDR3. Germline-derived CDR1 and CDR2 are SGHNT and YYREEE (reference sequence). The CDR3 DNA sequence: TGTGCCAGCAGCTTGGGGCTAGCGGGCGCCTACGAGCAGTACTTC. This encodes CASSLGLAGAYEQYF.

In its sample, this clone was seen a few times. The chain couples TRBV11-2 to TRBJ2-1, with TRBD2 matching over 8 bases. J lost 3 bases, V lost 0 bases, and 13 bases had no gene match. Germline CDR1 is SGHAT and CDR2 is FQNNGV. The CDR3 runs 19 residues. The CDR3 sequence: CASSLDSSPLAGNYNEQFF. In nucleotides, the CDR3 is TGTGCCAGCAGCTTAGACTCCTCCCCCCTAGCGGGCAACTACAATGAGCAGTTCTTC.

The sample holds one count of this clone. CDR3 DNA sequence: TGTGCCAGCAGTTACAGTCCGGAAGATACCTACGAGCAGTACTTC. Translation: CASSYSPEDTYEQYF. The chain is built from TRBV6-5 and TRBJ2-7; D uncertain. The V end lost 2 bases, the J end lost 2 bases, and 13 bases lay between the germline ends. Germline V gene lookup returns CDR1 MNHEY and CDR2 SVGAGI. The CDR3 consists of 15 residues.

Worth noting for this clone: Other nucleotide sequences from this sample produce the same CDR3. The chain combines TRBV2 with TRBJ2-2; no clear D gene. V was clipped by 0 bases and J by 3 bases, with 2 bases between them. The CDR3 length is 13 residues. Germline-derived CDR1 and CDR2 are SNHLY and FYNNEI. The CDR3 coding sequence is TGTGCCAGCAGTGAAGCTGACACCGGGGAGCTGTTTTTT. Amino acids: CASSEADTGELFF.

The V and J genes are TRBV6-5 and TRBJ2-7; D may be TRBD1 (6 bases). The germline CDR1 and CDR2 sequences are MNHEY and SVGAGI. This CDR3 spans 13 amino acids. V lost 0 bases and J 6 bases, leaving 9 bases between the germline ends. The CDR3 DNA reads as TGTGCCAGCAGTTACTCTTCAGGGGTCGAGCAGTACTTC. Protein: CASSYSSGVEQYF.

This rearrangement joins TRBV18 to TRBJ2-3, with 8 positions matching TRBD2. The CDR3 is 18 residues long. V gave up 6 bases and J gave up 6 bases; unmatched junction bases: 20. Germline assignment: CDR1 KGHSH and CDR2 LQKENI. The CDR3 region has the DNA TGTGCCAGCTCCCCCAGGGCGGGAGGCTCGACGAGCGGGGATACGCAGTATTTT. As protein: CASSPRAGGSTSGDTQYF. Full variable domain (remainder filled in from reference TRBV18 and TRBJ2-3): NAGVMQNPRHLVRRRGQEARLRCSPMKGHSHVYWYRQLPEEGLKFMVYLQKENIIDESGMPKERFSAEFPKEGPSILRIQQVVRGDSAAYFCASSPRAGGSTSGDTQYFGPGTRLTVL.

The chain employs TRBV5-6 and TRBJ2-1, with D perhaps TRBD1 (6 bases). V was cut by 0 bases and J by 6 bases, with 13 bases left in between. From germline, CDR1 is SGHDT and CDR2 YYEEEE. CDR3 length: 15 amino acids. The CDR3, as DNA: TGTGCCAGCAGCTTGGGGGGGCGCCTGATCAATGAGCAGTTCTTC. This codes for CASSLGGRLINEQFF.

V and J are TRBV13 and TRBJ1-2; D is uncertain. Trimming took off 6 bases at V and 0 bases at J, with 11 bases between the two ends. Germline-derived CDR1 and CDR2 are PRHDT and FYEKMQ (reference sequence). This CDR3 comprises 14 residues. CDR3 loop: CASSEGLPNYGYTF. DNA for the CDR3: TGTGCCAGCAGTGAAGGACTCCCTAACTATGGCTACACCTTC.

The rearrangement links TRBV5-6 to TRBJ2-5; D may be TRBD1 (6 bases). This CDR3 is 13 amino acids long. Per the germline V gene, CDR1 is SGHDT and CDR2 is YYEEEE. Trimming pared 2 bases from V and 5 bases from J, leaving 10 bases between. CDR3 protein: CASSFTGRETQYF. CDR3 sequence (DNA): TGTGCCAGCAGCTTTACAGGGCGGGAGACCCAGTACTTC.

The J gene is TRBJ2-7, the V gene TRBV29-1; the D gene is possibly TRBD1 (5 bases). CDR1 is SQVTM and CDR2 is ANQGSEA in the germline V gene. The CDR3 consists of 11 residues. V was pared by 5 bases and J by 3 bases, with 8 bases between. CDR3 residues: CSVLDSYEQYF. The DNA of the CDR3 is TGCAGCGTTTTAGACAGCTACGAGCAGTACTTC.

This clone was seen once. The J gene is TRBJ1-1, the V gene TRBV25-1, with D maybe TRBD1 (5 bases). V lost 5 bases and J 4 bases, leaving 8 bases between the germline ends. There are 12 residues in the CDR3. From germline, CDR1 is MGHDK and CDR2 SYGVNS. The CDR3 here is CASSRGGTEAFF. The CDR3 bases are TGTGCCAGCAGTCGGGGGGGCACTGAAGCTTTCTTT.

The rearrangement joins TRBV10-3 to TRBJ2-3; D may be TRBD2 (5 bases). V gave up 3 bases and J gave up 2 bases, with 18 bases separating them. Germline V lookup: CDR1 ENHRY, CDR2 SYGVKD. CDR3 length: 17 residues. CDR3 loop: CAISDLKNSLVTDTQYF. CDR3 DNA sequence: TGTGCCATCAGTGACCTTAAGAATTCACTAGTCACAGATACGCAGTATTTT.

The chain's CDR3 is CASSYMPGAGTEAFF. The CDR3 DNA is TGTGCCAGCAGTTACATGCCGGGGGCCGGCACTGAAGCTTTCTTT. The chain carries TRBV6-5 and TRBJ1-1; TRBD1 is a possible D gene (6 bases). V was cut by 2 bases and J by 4 bases, with 14 bases left in between. This CDR3 has 15 amino acids. Germline V gene data show CDR1 as MNHEY and CDR2 as SVGAGI.

The rearrangement uses TRBV6-1 and TRBJ2-1; D may be TRBD2 (5 bases). This CDR3 has 12 amino acids. CDR1 is MNHNS and CDR2 is SASEGT in the germline V gene. V was pared by 7 bases and J by 9 bases, with 13 bases between. The chain's CDR3 is CASIEGFGEQFF. For the CDR3, the DNA is TGTGCCAGCATCGAGGGCTTCGGTGAGCAGTTCTTC.

CDR3 amino acids: CASSPPGGAYEQYF. CDR3 DNA sequence: TGTGCCAGCAGCCCCCCGGGGGGCGCCTACGAGCAGTACTTC. The J gene is TRBJ2-7, the V gene TRBV13; TRBD2 might be the D (7 bases). The CDR3 runs 14 residues. Germline V lookup: CDR1 PRHDT, CDR2 FYEKMQ (reference sequence). Between the trimmed V and J ends, which lost 5 bases and 2 bases, there was a span of 13 bases.

The chain uses TRBV7-9 and TRBJ1-1, with a possible D match to TRBD1 (5 bases). This CDR3 comprises 16 residues. Germline V gene data show CDR1 as SEHNR and CDR2 as FQNEAQ (reference sequence). The ends were cut back, 5 bases at V and 0 bases at J, with 16 bases in the middle. CDR3 DNA sequence: TGTGCCAGCAGCCCTCCCGTGGGGCCTCTGAACACTGAAGCTTTCTTT. It specifies CASSPPVGPLNTEAFF.

The chain's CDR3 is CASHFRGLAGYNEQFF. The CDR3 coding sequence is TGTGCCAGCCACTTCAGGGGACTAGCGGGTTACAATGAGCAGTTCTTC. This chain joins TRBV2 and TRBJ2-1; TRBD2 matches 12 bases. The germline V gene has CDR1 SNHLY and CDR2 FYNNEI. Germline trimming cut 8 bases from V and 4 bases from J; bases unmatched to any gene: 9. The CDR3 spans 16 residues.

This clone was seen once. V usage is TRBV6-5 and J usage is TRBJ1-1, with TRBD1 as a possible D gene (5 bases). Germline-derived CDR1 and CDR2 are MNHEY and SVGAGI. Trimming pared 2 bases from V and 5 bases from J, leaving 12 bases between. This CDR3 spans 14 amino acids. The CDR3 reads CASSYPPGTTEAFF. The CDR3 DNA reads TGTGCCAGCAGTTACCCCCCGGGGACGACTGAAGCTTTCTTT.

J is TRBJ2-5 and V is TRBV13; 8 bases fit TRBD2. In germline, CDR1 is PRHDT, CDR2 FYEKMQ (reference sequence). J was trimmed by 4 bases and V by 0 bases; bases with no gene match: 4. The CDR3 spans 15 residues. For the CDR3, the DNA is TGTGCCAGCAGCTTAGGCACACTAGCGGCAGAGACCCAGTACTTC. The encoded protein is CASSLGTLAAETQYF.

The chain combines TRBV7-9 with TRBJ1-3; unclear D gene. Looked up from germline, CDR1 is SEHNR and CDR2 is FQNEAQ (reference sequence). V lost 0 bases, J lost 3 bases, and 12 bases lay in between. The CDR3 has 16 residues. CDR3 bases: TGTGCCAGCAGCTTAGCGGAGGTGGAGTATGGAAACACCATATATTTT. It yields the protein CASSLAEVEYGNTIYF.

This sequence joins TRBV6-6 and TRBJ2-7; the match to TRBD1 covers 7 bases. Germline V gene lookup returns CDR1 MNHNY and CDR2 SVGAGI (reference sequence). V lost 5 bases and J lost 5; bases outside the gene matches: 9. The CDR3 runs to 14 residues. The CDR3 loop reads CASSPTGPWNEQYF. The CDR3 region has the DNA TGTGCCAGCAGTCCGACAGGGCCCTGGAACGAGCAGTACTTC.

The V call is TRBV9, the J call TRBJ2-5; 7 bases are shared with TRBD1. The CDR3 length is 15 residues. Germline values: CDR1 SGDLS, CDR2 YYNGEE. Trimming cost V 0 bases and J 7 bases; bases outside gene matches: 9. CDR3 coding DNA: TGTGCCAGCAGCGTAGCTGGACAGGTCAGTGGGACCCAGTACTTC. It translates to CASSVAGQVSGTQYF. The full variable domain, in which reference TRBV9 and TRBJ2-5 provide the parts outside the CDR3, is DSGVTQTPKHLITATGQRVTLRCSPRSGDLSVYWYQQSLDQGLQFLIQYYNGEERAKGNILERFSAQQFPDLHSELNLSSLELGDSALYFCASSVAGQVSGTQYFGPGTRLLVL.

The CDR3 DNA sequence: TGCAGCGTTCGGACAGGGGAAGGGTACGAGCAGTACTTC. As protein: CSVRTGEGYEQYF. This rearrangement joins TRBV29-1 to TRBJ2-7; TRBD1 matches 9 bases. Germline V gives CDR1 SQVTM, CDR2 ANQGSEA. V was clipped by 5 bases and J by 4 bases; unmatched bases: 6. This CDR3 is built from 13 residues.

Turning to this clone: Other nucleotide sequences from this sample produce the same CDR3. The chain uses TRBV20-1 and TRBJ2-7; no firm D call. Trimming took 6 bases from V and 0 from J, leaving 6 bases between them. This CDR3 comprises 11 residues. CDR1 DFQATT and CDR2 SNEGSKA come from the germline V gene (reference sequence). The CDR3 loop is CSALSSYEQYF. DNA of the CDR3: TGCAGTGCCCTTAGCTCCTACGAGCAGTACTTC.

The chain carries TRBV18 and TRBJ2-7; a possible D gene is TRBD2 (5 bases). V lost 2 bases and J lost 0, with 11 bases in between. The length of the CDR3 is 15 residues. Germline V CDR1 and CDR2: KGHSH, LQKENI. CDR3 sequence (DNA): TGTGCCAGCTCACCATACACCGGGAACTCCTACGAGCAGTACTTC. Amino acids: CASSPYTGNSYEQYF.

The chain recombines TRBV7-2 with TRBJ1-1; 8 bases are a match to TRBD1. The trim removed 7 bases at V and 5 bases at J, leaving 15 bases unmatched. Germline lookup yields CDR1 SGHTA and CDR2 FQGNSA. The CDR3 consists of 16 residues. Written as DNA, the CDR3 is TGTGCCAGCACGGTTTGGCCGGGACAGGCCGGGACTGAAGCTTTCTTT. Translated, it gives CASTVWPGQAGTEAFF.